This T cell receptor (beta chain) was identified in a study of sequential checkpoint blockade in melanoma. As for the study in general: Patients were randomized 1:1 to nivolumab-then-ipilimumab or ipilimumab-then-nivolumab first-line. Each arm's sequence ended with maintenance nivolumab.

Specified treatment: randomized to nivolumab then ipilimumab (arm A) or the reverse (arm B). No patient had prior DNA-damaging chemotherapy. Sorted cells were live CD3+CD8+, lacking CD19 and CD56, from PBMCs. Sequencing was performed with immunoSEQ multiplex PCR; in TCRdb, only in-frame clones are kept and a portion is missing. This table holds about 38,000 clones, roughly 84% found once. The sequence came from a human donor with melanoma. This specimen was CD8+ T cells sorted from blood (inferred from file names), taken from a patient given nivolumab and ipilimumab in sequence.

CDR3 residues: CASSVVGDSHNEQFF. Here the CDR3 DNA reads TGTGCCAGCAGCGTAGTGGGTGACAGCCACAATGAGCAGTTCTTC. The chain employs TRBV9 and TRBJ2-1, with D possibly being TRBD1 (5 bases). The germline V gene encodes CDR1 SGDLS and CDR2 YYNGEE. V was pared by 0 bases and J by 5 bases, with 12 bases between. The CDR3 spans 15 residues.